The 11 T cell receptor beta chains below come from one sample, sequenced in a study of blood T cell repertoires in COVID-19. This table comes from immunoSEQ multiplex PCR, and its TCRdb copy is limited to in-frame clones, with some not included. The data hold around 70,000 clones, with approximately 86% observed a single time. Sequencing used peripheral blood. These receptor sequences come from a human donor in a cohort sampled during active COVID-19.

CDR3 sequence reads: CASSETQGIGTEAFF. The CDR3 DNA sequence: TGTGCCAGCAGTGAAACACAGGGAATAGGCACTGAAGCTTTCTTT. The chain joins TRBV2 to TRBJ1-1, with a weak D call TRBD1 (6 bases). With 2 bases removed from V and 4 bases from J, the gap between germline ends came to 14 bases. There are 15 residues in the CDR3. Germline CDR1 reads SNHLY; CDR2 reads FYNNEI.

In DNA, the CDR3 is TGTGCCAGCTTCGGAGGCGGGGGATCCTACAATGAGCAGTTCTTC. Amino acids: CASFGGGGSYNEQFF. The V and J genes are TRBV18 and TRBJ2-1, with TRBD2 matching over 7 bases. With 7 bases clipped from V and 1 base from J, the junction kept 7 bases outside the gene matches. There are 15 residues in the CDR3. Germline CDR1 is KGHSH and CDR2 is LQKENI.

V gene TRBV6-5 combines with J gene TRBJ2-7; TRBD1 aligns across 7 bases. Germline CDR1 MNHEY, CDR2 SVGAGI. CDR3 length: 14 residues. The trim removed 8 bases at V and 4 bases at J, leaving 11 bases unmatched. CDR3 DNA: TGTGCCAGCGCTAAAGACAGGGAAAAGTACGAGCAGTACTTC. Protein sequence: CASAKDREKYEQYF.

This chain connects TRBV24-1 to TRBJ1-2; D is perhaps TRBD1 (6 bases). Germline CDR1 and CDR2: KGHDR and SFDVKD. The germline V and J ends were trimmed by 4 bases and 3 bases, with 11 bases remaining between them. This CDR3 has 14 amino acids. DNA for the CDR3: TGTGCCACCAGTGACAGGGGAGTGGACTATGGCTACACCTTC. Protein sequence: CATSDRGVDYGYTF.

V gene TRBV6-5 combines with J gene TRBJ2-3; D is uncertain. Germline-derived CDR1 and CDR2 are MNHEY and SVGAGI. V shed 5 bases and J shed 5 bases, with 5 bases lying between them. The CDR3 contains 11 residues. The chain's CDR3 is CASSLGDTQYF. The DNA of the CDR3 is TGTGCCAGCAGTCTAGGAGATACGCAGTATTTT.

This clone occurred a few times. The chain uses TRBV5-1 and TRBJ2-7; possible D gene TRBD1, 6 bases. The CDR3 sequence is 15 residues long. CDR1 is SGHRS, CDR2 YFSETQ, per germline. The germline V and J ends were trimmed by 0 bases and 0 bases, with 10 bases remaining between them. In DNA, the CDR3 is TGCGCCAGCAGCTTGGTTCGGACAGCCTCCTACGAGCAGTACTTC. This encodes CASSLVRTASYEQYF.

CDR3 sequence: CASSKLKLAGGHPIYNEQFF. The CDR3 nucleotides are TGTGCCAGCAGCAAACTTAAACTAGCGGGGGGCCACCCCATCTACAATGAGCAGTTCTTC. The chain carries TRBV3-1 (or the pseudogene TRBV3-2) and TRBJ2-1; 12 bases match TRBD2. The CDR3 is made up of 20 amino acids. The junction had 17 bases not matched to a gene; V was cut back by 5 bases and J by 3 bases. Germline V lookup: CDR1 LGHDT, CDR2 YNNKEL (reference sequence).

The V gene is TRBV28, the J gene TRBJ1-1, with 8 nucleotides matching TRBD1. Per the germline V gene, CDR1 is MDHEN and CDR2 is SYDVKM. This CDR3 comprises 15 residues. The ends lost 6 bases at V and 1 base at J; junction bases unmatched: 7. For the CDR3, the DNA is TGTGCCAGCAGGCAGGACAGGGTCGGGAACACTGAAGCTTTCTTT. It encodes CASRQDRVGNTEAFF. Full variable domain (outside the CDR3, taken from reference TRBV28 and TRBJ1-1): DVKVTQSSRYLVKRTGEKVFLECVQDMDHENMFWYRQDPGLGLRLIYFSYDVKMKEKGDIPEGYSVSREKKERFSLILESASTNQTSMYLCASRQDRVGNTEAFFGQGTRLTVV.

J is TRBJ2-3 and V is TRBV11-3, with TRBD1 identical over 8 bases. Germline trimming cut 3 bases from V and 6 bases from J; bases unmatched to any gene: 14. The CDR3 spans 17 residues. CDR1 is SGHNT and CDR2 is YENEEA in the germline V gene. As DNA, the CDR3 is TGTGCCAGCAGCTTCATTTTGACAGGGGAGTTTTTCGATACGCAGTATTTT. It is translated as CASSFILTGEFFDTQYF.

CDR3 DNA: TGCGCCAGCACGCCAGCGGGGGACACAGATACGCAGTATTTT. Translation: CASTPAGDTDTQYF. The genes are TRBV10-1 and TRBJ2-3, with 8 bases that match TRBD2. Germline CDR1 is WNHNN and CDR2 is SYGVQD (reference sequence). J lost 2 bases, V lost 7 bases, and 5 bases had no gene match. The CDR3 runs 14 residues.

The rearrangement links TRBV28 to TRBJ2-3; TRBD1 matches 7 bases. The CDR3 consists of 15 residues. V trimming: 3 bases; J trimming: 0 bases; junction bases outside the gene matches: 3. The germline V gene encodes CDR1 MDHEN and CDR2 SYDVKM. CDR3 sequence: CASSLTGSSTDTQYF. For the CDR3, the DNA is TGTGCCAGCAGTTTGACAGGGTCTAGCACAGATACGCAGTATTTT. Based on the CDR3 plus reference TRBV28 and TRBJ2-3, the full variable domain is DVKVTQSSRYLVKRTGEKVFLECVQDMDHENMFWYRQDPGLGLRLIYFSYDVKMKEKGDIPEGYSVSREKKERFSLILESASTNQTSMYLCASSLTGSSTDTQYFGPGTRLTVL.